These T cell receptor beta chains were read from a single sample in a study of blood T cell repertoires in COVID-19. Sequencing was performed with immunoSEQ multiplex PCR; in TCRdb, only in-frame clones are kept and a portion is missing. Here the sample spans under 30,000 clones, around 83% being singletons. Sequenced: peripheral blood. The receptors shown here come from a human donor in a cohort sampled during active COVID-19. The conserved cysteine and the conserved F or W are not part of the CDR3 here.

CDR3 protein	V gene	J gene
ASSLATGGTNNEQF	TRBV7-3	TRBJ2-1
ASSFRRGETGELF	TRBV13	TRBJ2-2
ASSRAGGLYNEQF	TRBV10-2	TRBJ2-1
ASSLIAGFSYEQY	TRBV5-1	TRBJ2-7
ASSPGTRYNEQY	TRBV4-3	TRBJ2-7
ASSPRLAAYEQY	TRBV5-8	TRBJ2-7
ASSLEQGETQY	TRBV12-3/TRBV12-4	TRBJ2-5
ATSEEGQGAYNEQF	TRBV24-1	TRBJ2-1
ASSSRWGGNQPQH	TRBV7-2	TRBJ1-5
ASSLGQNYGYT	TRBV12-3/TRBV12-4	TRBJ1-2
ASRSVETQY	TRBV9	TRBJ2-5
ASSQGTVGNTIY	TRBV4-1	TRBJ1-3
ASIQTSGNTGELF	TRBV7-2	TRBJ2-2
ASSGTGENIQY	TRBV9	TRBJ2-4
ASSLTGSDGELF	TRBV27	TRBJ2-2
ASNGATGQSPLH	TRBV19	TRBJ1-6
ASSLDGISGANVLT	TRBV5-1	TRBJ2-6
ASSHPEGARYNEQF	TRBV19	TRBJ2-1
ASSLSMGGYQPQH	TRBV27	TRBJ1-5
ASSHLQDTGELF	TRBV4-1	TRBJ2-2
ASSQDYRGGNGYT	TRBV4-3	TRBJ1-2
ARSLQGEGQPQH	TRBV5-3	TRBJ1-5
ASSLVAGGTSYEQY	TRBV7-2	TRBJ2-7
ASSLRDRVRNEQF	TRBV28	TRBJ2-1
ASSIGQGVVYEQY	TRBV19	TRBJ2-7
ASSLVGISNTGELF	TRBV7-2	TRBJ2-2
ASSRGQGALSGELF	TRBV19	TRBJ2-2
AISISGTDYGYT	TRBV28	TRBJ1-2
ATSREEGRGLNTGELF	TRBV15	TRBJ2-2
ASSSLDAGSTDTQY	TRBV11-3	TRBJ2-3
ASSVLTSGDEQY	TRBV9	TRBJ2-7
ATSRVLLPHYGYT	TRBV15	TRBJ1-2
SVYNSGYEQY	TRBV29-1	TRBJ2-7
ASSRERSLSKNIQY	TRBV4-3	TRBJ2-4
ASSFWTGGVAKNIQY	TRBV28	TRBJ2-4
ASSLYGVEGYEQY	TRBV13	TRBJ2-7
ASSQEGFRETQY	TRBV4-2	TRBJ2-5
ASSLGTGGFRNQPQH	TRBV28	TRBJ1-5
ASSQGIPAGSDTEAF	TRBV4-1	TRBJ1-1
ASGLVLGSSGANVLT	TRBV12-5	TRBJ2-6
ASSFSGTGYSPLH	TRBV5-8	TRBJ1-6
ASSQDQTAGAYYGYT	TRBV4-1	TRBJ1-2
ASRWTSPYEQY	TRBV28	TRBJ2-7
ASSPPRPTGELF	TRBV18	TRBJ2-2
ASNLFGTALNTEAF	TRBV7-2	TRBJ1-1
ASSRLSEKLF	TRBV6-5	TRBJ1-4
ASSLNRGGDTQY	TRBV11-1	TRBJ2-3
ASSSLLTDSYNEKLF	TRBV2	TRBJ1-4
AISGVMNTEAF	TRBV10-3	TRBJ1-1
AIREGGTGKAYEQY	TRBV10-3	TRBJ2-7
ASSLVQEQF	TRBV12-3/TRBV12-4	TRBJ2-1